One sample yielded the 25 T cell receptor beta chains listed below, sequenced in a study of human T cells and chemical hapten exposure. As for time point: patch test 2, 6 weeks after DPC sensitization. Treatment specified: therapeutic diphenylcyclopropenone sensitization with weekly scalp DPC. TCRdb fed the RACE reads into MiXCR, producing one record per CDR3 protein. The table includes tens of thousands of distinct CDR3 sequences, under 13% detected once. The sequenced sample was whole blood, obtained in connection with sensitization to the hapten diphenylcyclopropenone (DPC). The source of these receptors is a woman aged 45-65 years with alopecia areata. Some clones in this sample may be carry-over from other donors' samples.

CDR3 in amino acids: CASSLSGHQNIQYF. For the CDR3, the DNA is TGTGCCAGCAGTTTATCGGGACACCAAAACATTCAGTACTTC. V is TRBV27 and J is TRBJ2-4; TRBD1 might be the D (6 bases). The CDR3 is 14 residues long. V lost 0 bases to trimming and J lost 5 bases, with 8 bases between them. Looked up from germline, CDR1 is MNHEY and CDR2 is SMNVEV (reference sequence).

The chain recombines TRBV25-1 with TRBJ2-7; D uncertain. Germline V gene lookup returns CDR1 MGHDK and CDR2 SYGVNS. The CDR3 spans 13 residues. The V and J ends lost 4 bases and 6 bases respectively, with 13 bases between them. The CDR3 reads CASSVKGSGEQYF. CDR3 DNA sequence: TGTGCCAGCAGTGTTAAGGGATCCGGCGAGCAGTACTTC.

J is TRBJ2-7 and V is TRBV7-9; D may be TRBD1 or TRBD2 (6 bases each). CDR1 SEHNR and CDR2 FQNEAQ come from the germline V gene (reference sequence). The CDR3 loop spans 14 amino acids. V lost 3 bases and J 4 bases, leaving 13 bases between the germline ends. DNA for the CDR3: TGTGCCAGCAGCTTCCTACAGGGAGGATACGAGCAGTACTTC. Encoded protein: CASSFLQGGYEQYF.

This clonotype appeared a few times. The V call is TRBV2, the J call TRBJ2-3, with 8 bases identical to TRBD2. The J segment lost 0 bases and the V segment lost 5 bases, leaving 4 bases of the junction unmatched. The germline CDR1 and CDR2 sequences are SNHLY and FYNNEI. The CDR3 contains 15 residues. In nucleotides, the CDR3 is TGTGCCAGCAGTAGCGGGGGCTCTAGCACAGATACGCAGTATTTT. Residues: CASSSGGSSTDTQYF.

This clonotype was counted at least ten times. CDR3 DNA: TGTGCCAGCTCACCACCTTCCCAGGGATCCACTGAAGCTTTCTTT. This gives the protein CASSPPSQGSTEAFF. The chain joins TRBV18 to TRBJ1-1; TRBD1 is a possible D gene (5 bases). Germline values: CDR1 KGHSH, CDR2 LQKENI. V was cut by 0 bases and J by 4 bases, with 12 bases left in between. The CDR3 contains 15 residues.

This clonotype occurred many times. The chain uses TRBV29-1 and TRBJ2-7, with TRBD2 matching over 12 bases. The V gene end was trimmed by 6 bases and the J gene end by 8 bases; junction bases not matched to a gene: 8. CDR3 length: 13 residues. From germline, CDR1 is SQVTM and CDR2 ANQGSEA. The CDR3 DNA sequence: TGCAGCGTGACCGGGACTAGCGGGTCTCAGCAGTACTTC. It translates to CSVTGTSGSQQYF.

This clonotype has at least ten counts. The genes are TRBV20-1 and TRBJ2-5; D might be TRBD2 (5 bases). The CDR3 runs to 17 residues. Trimming removed 0 bases from V and 1 base from J, with 18 bases in between. Germline CDR1 and CDR2: DFQATT and SNEGSKA (reference sequence). Here the CDR3 reads CSARDFPPTSSQETQYF. CDR3 sequence (DNA): TGCAGTGCTAGAGATTTCCCACCTACTAGTTCCCAAGAGACCCAGTACTTC.

This clonotype has at least ten counts. The CDR3 DNA follows: TGCAGCGCCGAACCCGGGACAGTAGAGCAGTTCTTC. Its translation is CSAEPGTVEQFF. V gene TRBV29-1 combines with J gene TRBJ2-1; 7 bases map to TRBD1. Germline assignment: CDR1 SQVTM and CDR2 ANQGSEA. The length of the CDR3 is 12 residues. V was clipped by 7 bases and J by 10 bases; unmatched bases: 10.

In this sample, this clonotype turned up a few times. The rearrangement uses TRBV18 and TRBJ1-5; tentative D call: TRBD1 (5 bases). CDR3 size: 14 residues. Looked up from germline, CDR1 is KGHSH and CDR2 is LQKENI. V gave up 5 bases and J gave up 4 bases, with 12 bases separating them. The CDR3 spells CASSAQGTNQPQHF. CDR3 nucleotide sequence: TGTGCCAGCTCAGCTCAGGGTACGAATCAGCCCCAGCATTTT.

This sequence joins TRBV7-6 and TRBJ2-1; 8 bases are shared with TRBD1. The V gene's germline CDR1 is SGHVS and CDR2 FNYEAQ. V lost 5 bases, J lost 5 bases, and 5 bases stayed unmatched. The CDR3 is 14 residues long. CDR3 region: CASSRTGFNNEQFF. In nucleotides, the CDR3 is TGTGCCAGCAGCAGGACAGGGTTCAACAATGAGCAGTTCTTC. The variable domain in full, with the rest retrieved from reference TRBV7-6 and TRBJ2-1, is GAGVSQSPRYKVTKRGQDVALRCDPISGHVSLYWYRQALGQGPEFLTYFNYEAQQDKSGLPNDRFSAERPEGSISTLTIQRTEQRDSAMYRCASSRTGFNNEQFFGPGTRLTVL.

The chain recombines TRBV5-1 with TRBJ1-3, with TRBD1 identical over 7 bases. Germline loops: CDR1 SGHRS, CDR2 YFSETQ. The V gene end was trimmed by 3 bases and the J gene end by 3 bases; junction bases not matched to a gene: 9. The CDR3 has 16 residues. The CDR3 here is CASSWGLTGSGNTIYF. The CDR3 DNA follows: TGCGCCAGCAGCTGGGGACTGACAGGGAGTGGAAACACCATATATTTT.

About this clonotype itself: It may be a read error: a sequence one base away is much more abundant. This chain connects TRBV6-5 to TRBJ1-4, with D hard to call. The V gene's germline CDR1 is MNHEY and CDR2 SVGAGI. CDR3 size: 15 residues. This CDR3 is CASSFRGTTNEKLYF. The CDR3 nucleotides read TGTGCCAGCAGTTTCCGGGGTACAACTAATGAAAAACTGTATTTT.

This clonotype was detected only a few times. The rearrangement links TRBV30 to TRBJ1-1; no definite D call. Germline CDR1 and CDR2: GTSNPN and SVGIG (reference sequence). V lost 0 bases to trimming and J lost 1 base, with 6 bases between them. The CDR3 covers 13 residues. This CDR3 reads CAWSVMENTEAFF. The DNA of the CDR3 is TGTGCCTGGAGTGTAATGGAGAACACTGAAGCTTTCTTT.

The gene calls are TRBV29-1 and TRBJ2-5; 8 positions agree with TRBD1. The CDR3 has 13 residues. The trim removed 7 bases at V and 1 base at J, leaving 5 bases unmatched. From germline, CDR1 is SQVTM and CDR2 ANQGSEA. CDR3 region: CSGTDRGQETQYF. For the CDR3, the DNA is TGCAGCGGGACCGACAGGGGCCAAGAGACCCAGTACTTC. Supplemented by reference TRBV29-1 and TRBJ2-5, the full variable domain reads SAVISQKPSRDICQRGTSLTIQCQVDSQVTMMFWYRQQPGQSLTLIATANQGSEATYESGFVIDKFPISRPNLTFSTLTVSNMSPEDSSIYLCSGTDRGQETQYFGPGTRLLVL.

This clonotype was detected ten times or more. The chain links TRBV2 to TRBJ2-1; D not certain. The CDR3 runs 14 residues. Trimming left V 4 bases short and J 4 bases short, with 11 bases between. CDR1 is SNHLY, CDR2 FYNNEI, per germline. CDR3 DNA sequence: TGTGCCAGCAGTGCAGTGACCAGATACAATGAGCAGTTCTTC. Its protein is CASSAVTRYNEQFF.

As to this clonotype: Compared with germline, one end of the junction differs, possibly owing to a read error. V gene TRBV20-1 combines with J gene TRBJ2-1, with D unclear. The germline V gene encodes CDR1 DFQATT and CDR2 SNEGSKA (reference sequence). The CDR3 runs 16 residues. In nucleotides, the CDR3 is TGCAGTGTTAGAACTCTCCGGAGCACCACCTACAATGAGCAGTTCTTC. Translated: CSVRTLRSTTYNEQFF.

The J gene is TRBJ1-1, the V gene TRBV12-3 or TRBV12-4, with 11 positions matching TRBD1. The V gene end was trimmed by 6 bases and the J gene end by 5 bases; junction bases not matched to a gene: 8. CDR3 length: 15 amino acids. This CDR3 is CASSHRDRGGTEAFF. The CDR3 region has the DNA TGTGCCAGCAGCCACCGGGACAGGGGGGGGACTGAAGCTTTCTTT.

The sample holds many counts of this clonotype. The DNA for the CDR3 is TGTGCCAGCTCACTAGCGGCCCTAGATACGCAGTATTTT. It codes for CASSLAALDTQYF. The chain joins TRBV18 to TRBJ2-3; weak D call: TRBD2 (6 bases). Trimming left V 4 bases short and J 5 bases short, with 10 bases between. Per the germline V gene, CDR1 is KGHSH and CDR2 is LQKENI. The CDR3 covers 13 residues.

Many counts were recorded for this clonotype. The CDR3, as DNA: TGTGCCAGCAGCCAAGGGCAGTCCAGCAATCAGCCCCAGCATTTT. Its translation: CASSQGQSSNQPQHF. V is TRBV4-2 and J is TRBJ1-5, with D unclear. The CDR3 is 15 residues long. Trimming took off 1 base at V and 1 base at J, with 8 bases between the two ends. Germline V gene sequence: CDR1 LGHNA, CDR2 YNFKEQ.

The chain joins TRBV5-1 to TRBJ2-2; maybe TRBD2 (5 bases). The V gene lost 2 bases and the J gene lost 0 bases, with 8 bases spanning the gap. The CDR3 runs to 15 residues. The germline gives CDR1 SGHRS, CDR2 YFSETQ. CDR3: CASSFEGSNTGELFF. CDR3 bases: TGCGCCAGCAGCTTTGAGGGCTCGAACACCGGGGAGCTGTTTTTT.

In its sample, this clonotype was seen many times. This chain joins TRBV20-1 and TRBJ1-2, with TRBD1 identical over 7 bases. Germline V CDR1 and CDR2: DFQATT, SNEGSKA (reference sequence). V gave up 0 bases and J gave up 8 bases; unmatched junction bases: 6. The CDR3 totals 13 residues. CDR3 DNA: TGCAGTGCTAGAGATACCAGGGGGGTAGGCTACACCTTC. Protein: CSARDTRGVGYTF.

This clonotype appeared a few times. The chain has TRBV19 and TRBJ2-7; TRBD2 might be the D (7 bases). Germline values: CDR1 LNHDA, CDR2 SQIVND (reference sequence). CDR3 length: 14 amino acids. Deletions cut 3 bases from V and 1 base from J, with 10 bases between. In DNA form, the CDR3 reads TGTGCCAGTAGTATCGGGGGGCAGTCCTACGAGCAGTACTTC. It translates to CASSIGGQSYEQYF.

This clonotype was seen only a few times. This rearrangement joins TRBV7-6 to TRBJ1-4, with D tentatively TRBD1 (6 bases). CDR1 and CDR2 from the germline V gene are SGHVS and FNYEAQ. Trimming removed 1 base at V and 7 bases at J, with 13 bases between. This CDR3 comprises 15 residues. CDR3 DNA: TGTGCCAGCAGCTTAGGGTCGGGGGCTACTGAAAAACTGTTTTTT. Protein: CASSLGSGATEKLFF.

This clonotype came up many times. The chain combines TRBV20-1 with TRBJ2-1; the D gene is possibly TRBD2 (6 bases). The CDR3 has 12 residues. Germline V CDR1 and CDR2: DFQATT, SNEGSKA (reference sequence). V lost 6 bases and J 8 bases, leaving 14 bases between the germline ends. CDR3 nucleotides: TGCAGTGCCTACGGGACTCTCCATGAGCAGTTCTTC. Translated, it gives CSAYGTLHEQFF.

At least ten counts were recorded for this clonotype. The chain combines TRBV11-2 with TRBJ2-7; tentative D call: TRBD1 (6 bases). The V gene's germline CDR1 is SGHAT and CDR2 FQNNGV. Trimming shortened V by 7 bases and J by 2 bases, and 18 bases separated the two germline ends. The CDR3 has 15 amino acids. The CDR3 protein is CASTPTRDTAYEQYF. CDR3 DNA: TGTGCCAGCACCCCCACCCGGGACACCGCCTACGAGCAGTACTTC.